Each of the 26 T cell receptor beta chains below was sequenced from the same sample in a study of cytomegalovirus exposure and HLA in healthy donors. The PCR made use of 60 Vbeta and 13 Jbeta primers. Only in-frame clones appear in the TCRdb table, and some are missing; sequencing was by immunoSEQ multiplex PCR. In total, the table holds under 200,000 clones. Sequencing was performed on PBMCs. These receptors originate from a man aged 30 to 39 in good health and CMV-seronegative.

The chain has TRBV27 and TRBJ1-2; 7 nucleotides match TRBD1. V dropped 5 bases and J dropped 7; count of bases not matched to a gene: 4. From germline, CDR1 is MNHEY and CDR2 SMNVEV (reference sequence). This CDR3 has 12 residues. CDR3 protein: CASSTQGGGYTF. The CDR3 nucleotides read TGTGCCAGCAGTACCCAGGGGGGTGGCTACACCTTC.

This chain links TRBV7-9 with TRBJ2-7; 10 nucleotides line up with TRBD1. This CDR3 comprises 17 residues. After removal of 5 bases from V and 0 bases from J, the junction contained 10 bases not matched to a gene. From germline, CDR1 is SEHNR and CDR2 FQNEAQ (reference sequence). CDR3 in DNA: TGTGCCAGCAGCCTCTTAGGGGGACAGGGGCACTCCTACGAGCAGTACTTC. Its translation: CASSLLGGQGHSYEQYF.

The V and J genes are TRBV13 and TRBJ2-3, with 7 bases lining up with TRBD2. CDR1 is PRHDT, CDR2 FYEKMQ, per germline (reference sequence). This CDR3 comprises 17 residues. Germline trimming cut 7 bases from V and 5 bases from J; bases unmatched to any gene: 18. The CDR3 nucleotides are TGTGCCAGCACCACACCGGAACGACCCAGCGGGATAGATACGCAGTATTTT. This translates into CASTTPERPSGIDTQYF.

V and J are TRBV2 and TRBJ2-1; 12 bases agree with TRBD2. Looked up from germline, CDR1 is SNHLY and CDR2 is FYNNEI. This CDR3 contains 15 residues. V dropped 6 bases and J dropped 7; count of bases not matched to a gene: 7. CDR3: CASRVTSGRTNEQFF. Written as DNA, the CDR3 is TGTGCCAGCAGAGTGACTAGCGGGAGAACGAATGAGCAGTTCTTC.

The V and J genes are TRBV4-2 and TRBJ2-5; possibly TRBD2 for D (5 bases). The DNA end is a closer match to TRBJ2-7, so the J assignment may be wrong. CDR1 is LGHNA, CDR2 YNFKEQ, per germline. There are 15 residues in the CDR3. This chain's CDR3 is CASSSSGLSSYEQYF. The CDR3 DNA sequence: TGTGCCAGCAGCTCAAGCGGATTAAGCTCCTACGAGCAGTACTTC.

The chain is built from TRBV29-1 and TRBJ1-1; 7 positions match TRBD1. Germline CDR1 SQVTM, CDR2 ANQGSEA. The CDR3 totals 15 residues. CDR3 loop: CGCGEDRRGDTEAFF. The CDR3 bases are TGCGGGTGTGGGGAGGACAGGAGAGGGGACACTGAAGCTTTCTTT. Using reference TRBV29-1 and TRBJ1-1 for the parts outside the CDR3, the full variable domain is SAVISQKPSRDICQRGTSLTIQCQVDSQVTMMFWYRQQPGQSLTLIATANQGSEATYESGFVIDKFPISRPNLTFSTLTVSNMSPEDSSIYLCGCGEDRRGDTEAFFGQGTRLTVV.

The rearrangement joins TRBV6-5 to TRBJ1-4, with TRBD1 matching over 8 bases. Germline V gene lookup returns CDR1 MNHEY and CDR2 SVGAGI. CDR3 length equals 15 residues. With V trimmed by 6 bases and J by 7 bases, 10 bases remained unmatched. The CDR3 reads CASRNPGTGLEKLFF. CDR3 coding DNA: TGTGCCAGCAGAAATCCCGGGACAGGACTTGAAAAACTGTTTTTT.

The V call is TRBV5-1, the J call TRBJ2-3; 14 bases line up with TRBD2. The CDR3 contains 17 residues. Unmatched junction bases numbered 6, after V lost 3 bases and J lost 3 bases. CDR1 and CDR2 (germline): SGHRS, YFSETQ. The CDR3 DNA reads TGCGCCAGCAGCTCTGGACTAGCGGGAGGAAGTACAGATACGCAGTATTTT. Its protein is CASSSGLAGGSTDTQYF.

This sequence joins TRBV28 and TRBJ1-2, with D perhaps TRBD1 (5 bases). This CDR3 has 13 amino acids. V lost 2 bases and J lost 4, with 8 bases in between. The germline gives CDR1 MDHEN, CDR2 SYDVKM. The CDR3 region has the DNA TGTGCCAGCAGTTTAGACAGCCGCTATGGCTACACCTTC. It codes for CASSLDSRYGYTF.

The chain combines TRBV2 with TRBJ2-4, with D possibly TRBD1 on 6 matching bases. The length of the CDR3 is 11 residues. The germline V gene encodes CDR1 SNHLY and CDR2 FYNNEI. CDR3 sequence: CHWTDLNIQYF. The CDR3 bases are TGTCACTGGACAGATTTAAACATTCAGTACTTC.

The rearrangement joins TRBV9 to TRBJ1-5, with TRBD1 as a possible D gene (5 bases). Germline V gene sequence: CDR1 SGDLS, CDR2 YYNGEE. This CDR3 region has 15 residues. Trimming removed 4 bases at V and 3 bases at J, with 14 bases between. CDR3 loop: CASSPRGVYNQPQHF. The CDR3 DNA follows: TGTGCCAGCAGCCCCCGGGGGGTGTACAATCAGCCCCAGCATTTT. The variable domain in full, completed from reference TRBV9 and TRBJ1-5, reads DSGVTQTPKHLITATGQRVTLRCSPRSGDLSVYWYQQSLDQGLQFLIQYYNGEERAKGNILERFSAQQFPDLHSELNLSSLELGDSALYFCASSPRGVYNQPQHFGDGTRLSIL.

The CDR3, as DNA: TGTGCCAGCTCACCAACCGGGACAAGAATGAGCAATCAGCCCCAGCATTTT. Translating it yields CASSPTGTRMSNQPQHF. This chain connects TRBV18 to TRBJ1-5; TRBD1 is a possible D gene (6 bases). The CDR3 runs 17 residues. The V and J ends lost 2 bases and 1 base respectively, with 15 bases between them. In germline, CDR1 is KGHSH, CDR2 LQKENI.

J is TRBJ1-2 and V is TRBV2; 9 positions match TRBD1. V shed 6 bases, J shed 8 bases, and the junction held 4 bases outside the gene matches. The CDR3 consists of 12 residues. From germline, CDR1 is SNHLY and CDR2 FYNNEI. CDR3 DNA sequence: TGTGCCAGCAGGGGGACAGGGCACGGCTACACCTTC. Amino acids: CASRGTGHGYTF.

The chain employs TRBV27 and TRBJ1-1; the D gene is possibly TRBD1 (6 bases). Germline V gene lookup returns CDR1 MNHEY and CDR2 SMNVEV (reference sequence). V gave up 6 bases and J gave up 6 bases, with 17 bases separating them. The CDR3 contains 14 residues. The chain's CDR3 is CASSRGRGGPEAFF. The CDR3 DNA reads TGTGCCAGCAGCCGTGGCCGCGGGGGGCCTGAAGCTTTCTTT.

J is TRBJ2-5 and V is TRBV6-5; 7 nucleotides agree with TRBD2. The DNA matches TRBJ2-7 better at its end, which makes the J call doubtful. The CDR3 spans 15 residues. The germline V gene has CDR1 MNHEY and CDR2 SVGAGI. The DNA of the CDR3 is TGTGCCAGCAGTTACTCGTGGGAGGGCCTGTACGAGCAGTACTTC. Amino acid sequence: CASSYSWEGLYEQYF.

V is TRBV5-1 and J is TRBJ2-3, with TRBD2 identical over 13 bases. Germline V gives CDR1 SGHRS, CDR2 YFSETQ. The CDR3 spans 16 residues. V was pared by 4 bases and J by 2 bases, with 4 bases of the junction left unmatched. This CDR3 is CASSPGTSGDTDTQYF. Written as DNA, the CDR3 is TGCGCCAGCAGCCCCGGGACTAGCGGGGACACAGATACGCAGTATTTT.

CDR3 amino acids: CASSSTGYNEQFF. The CDR3 bases are TGTGCCAGCAGCTCGACAGGGTACAATGAGCAGTTCTTC. The chain uses TRBV7-6 and TRBJ2-1; 7 bases line up with TRBD1. Germline V gene lookup returns CDR1 SGHVS and CDR2 FNYEAQ. CDR3 length equals 13 residues. The junction had 1 base not matched to a gene; V was cut back by 4 bases and J by 4 bases. Full variable domain (missing parts from reference TRBV7-6 and TRBJ2-1): GAGVSQSPRYKVTKRGQDVALRCDPISGHVSLYWYRQALGQGPEFLTYFNYEAQQDKSGLPNDRFSAERPEGSISTLTIQRTEQRDSAMYRCASSSTGYNEQFFGPGTRLTVL.

This chain uses TRBV7-9 with TRBJ2-1, with TRBD2 matching 13 bases. The V gene end was trimmed by 5 bases and the J gene end by 3 bases; junction bases not matched to a gene: 10. This CDR3 comprises 18 residues. Germline V gene sequence: CDR1 SEHNR, CDR2 FQNEAQ (reference sequence). The CDR3 DNA follows: TGTGCCAGCAGCAATCGATGGACTAGCGGGGGCGTCTACAATGAGCAGTTCTTC. It encodes CASSNRWTSGGVYNEQFF.

This chain connects TRBV29-1 to TRBJ2-7; D not resolved. This CDR3 is built from 13 residues. Between the trimmed V and J ends, which lost 8 bases and 6 bases, there was a span of 20 bases. Germline V gene data show CDR1 as SQVTM and CDR2 as ANQGSEA. The CDR3 DNA follows: TGCAGCACCAACGGAGTTGGCTCTGGCGAGCAGTACTTC. As protein: CSTNGVGSGEQYF.

V and J are TRBV5-1 and TRBJ2-1, with 10 bases matching TRBD2. Unmatched junction bases numbered 8, after V lost 7 bases and J lost 10 bases. The CDR3 contains 13 residues. Germline V CDR1 and CDR2: SGHRS, YFSETQ. In DNA form, the CDR3 reads TGCGCCAGCTCTAGCGGGAGAGCCTTCGAGCAGTTCTTC. This codes for CASSSGRAFEQFF.

V is TRBV27 and J is TRBJ2-7; 8 nucleotides match TRBD1. V gave up 4 bases and J gave up 6 bases; unmatched junction bases: 17. The V gene's germline CDR1 is MNHEY and CDR2 SMNVEV (reference sequence). This CDR3 is built from 17 residues. This CDR3 reads CASSSATGGTRRSEQYF. The CDR3 DNA sequence: TGTGCCAGCAGTTCCGCAACAGGGGGGACCCGACGATCCGAGCAGTACTTC.

The chain has TRBV6-6 and TRBJ1-6; 7 nucleotides match TRBD1. Germline assignment: CDR1 MNHNY and CDR2 SVGAGI (reference sequence). The CDR3 sequence is 14 residues long. The trim removed 4 bases at V and 8 bases at J, leaving 5 bases unmatched. CDR3 region: CASSFRTGDSPLHF. In DNA, the CDR3 is TGTGCCAGCAGTTTCCGGACAGGAGATTCACCCCTCCACTTT.

The chain links TRBV15 to TRBJ2-7, with D perhaps TRBD1 (6 bases). Deletions cut 2 bases from V and 6 bases from J, with 11 bases between. There are 13 residues in the CDR3. CDR1 is LNHNV and CDR2 is YYDKDF in the germline V gene (reference sequence). The CDR3 sequence is CATSRQSRGEQYF. Here the CDR3 DNA reads TGTGCCACCAGCAGACAATCCAGGGGCGAGCAGTACTTC.

The gene calls are TRBV13 and TRBJ1-5; D unresolved. This CDR3 spans 16 amino acids. Germline V lookup: CDR1 PRHDT, CDR2 FYEKMQ (reference sequence). Trimming removed 0 bases at V and 1 base at J, with 10 bases between. CDR3 coding DNA: TGTGCCAGCAGCTTAGGAAGATCCCTAAGCAATCAGCCCCAGCATTTT. It is translated as CASSLGRSLSNQPQHF.

The rearrangement uses TRBV5-4 and TRBJ2-2; 7 positions agree with TRBD1. V lost 4 bases and J lost 0; bases outside the gene matches: 6. Per germline, CDR1 SGHNT and CDR2 YYREEE (reference sequence). The CDR3 loop spans 16 amino acids. The chain's CDR3 is CASSKVTGSNTGELFF. The CDR3 DNA sequence: TGTGCCAGCAGCAAAGTGACAGGGTCGAACACCGGGGAGCTGTTTTTT.

CDR3 in amino acids: CASSRDKTSTDTQYF. CDR3 bases: TGTGCCAGCAGCAGGGACAAGACTAGCACAGATACGCAGTATTTT. This chain links TRBV5-4 with TRBJ2-3, with D perhaps matching TRBD1 (6 bases). V was shortened by 4 bases and J by 0 bases, with 12 bases between the two germline ends. Germline V gives CDR1 SGHNT, CDR2 YYREEE (reference sequence). The CDR3 has 15 amino acids.